This T cell receptor beta chain was sequenced during a study of Ad26.COV2.S vaccination and SARS-CoV-2 variants. For the study at large: Administration of Ad26.COV2.S was intramuscular, either once or twice 56 days apart.

Points from the study as a whole: The analyses of TCR breadth and depth may have understated the size of total T cell responses. Vaccinated individuals (as opposed to placebo recipients) had higher spike-specific TCR breadth.

Measured with immunoSEQ multiplex PCR; TCRdb has only the in-frame clones, and not every one. Among about 350,000 clones listed, 75% to 90% were seen once. CDR1 is SGHDN and CDR2 is FVKESK in the germline V gene. The ends were cut back, 4 bases at V and 3 bases at J, with 13 bases in the middle. The CDR3 covers 14 residues. As to this clone: Its target is not known.

Treatment indicated: some 20 received Ad26.COV2.S at low or high dose, single or two shots; about 5 received placebo; per-sample allocation not given. Repertoires come from day 63 after the first vaccine or placebo injection. The sequencing used peripheral blood, collected in a trial of Ad26.COV2.S vaccine versus placebo. The TCR sequence derives from a person aged 18 to 65 who received the Ad26.COV2.S COVID-19 vaccine or a placebo. This chain uses TRBV14 with TRBJ2-7; either TRBD1 or TRBD2 may supply D (5 bases each). The CDR3 reads CASSPRGGGYEQYF. CDR3 nucleotides: TGTGCCAGCAGCCCTCGAGGTGGGGGCTACGAGCAGTACTTC. Combining the CDR3 with reference TRBV14 and TRBJ2-7 gives the whole variable domain EAGVTQFPSHSVIEKGQTVTLRCDPISGHDNLYWYRRVMGKEIKFLLHFVKESKQDESGMPNNRFLAERTGGTYSTLKVQPAELEDSGVYFCASSPRGGGYEQYFGPGTRLTVT.